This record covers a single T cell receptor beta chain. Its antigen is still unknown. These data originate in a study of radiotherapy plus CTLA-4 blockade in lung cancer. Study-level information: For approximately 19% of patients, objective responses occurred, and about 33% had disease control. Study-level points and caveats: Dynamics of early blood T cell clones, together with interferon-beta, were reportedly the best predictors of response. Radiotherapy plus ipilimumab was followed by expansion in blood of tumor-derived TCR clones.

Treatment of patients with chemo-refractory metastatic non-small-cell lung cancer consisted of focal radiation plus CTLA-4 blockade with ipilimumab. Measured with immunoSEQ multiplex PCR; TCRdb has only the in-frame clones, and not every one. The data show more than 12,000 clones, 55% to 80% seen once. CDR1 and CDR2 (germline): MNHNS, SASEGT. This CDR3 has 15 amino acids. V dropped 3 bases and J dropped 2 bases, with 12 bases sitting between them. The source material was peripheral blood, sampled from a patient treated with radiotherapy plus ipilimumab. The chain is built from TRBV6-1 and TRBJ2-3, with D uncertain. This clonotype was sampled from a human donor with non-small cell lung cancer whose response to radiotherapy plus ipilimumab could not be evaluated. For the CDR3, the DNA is TGTGCCAGCAGTGACCGTGGCCAGTACACAGATACGCAGTATTTT. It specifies CASSDRGQYTDTQYF.